This T cell receptor beta chain originates from a study of cytomegalovirus exposure and HLA in healthy donors. Whole-study context: The study placed 70% to 90% of its approximately 430 genotyped donors in the Caucasian-associated ancestry cluster. General study points: Cytomegalovirus-associated status was assigned to some 180 TCR beta chains.

A multiplex PCR was run with 60 Vbeta primers and 13 Jbeta primers. Authors' methods: In a later analysis, the count reached 74 million or so unique TCR beta chains, with 9 million to 11 million shared. The method was immunoSEQ multiplex PCR; TCRdb's version includes in-frame clones alone and lacks a portion of them. V and J calls and clone size come straight from that table; D and trimming were deduced from the DNA. The data show 150,000 to 200,000 clones, approximately 80% seen once. Remarks on this clone: Its cognate antigen is unknown.

The CDR3 is made up of 17 amino acids. V shed 0 bases and J 4 bases; nucleotides not matched to a gene: 8. Germline CDR1 LGHNA, CDR2 YSLEER. All donors participated as healthy donors of bone marrow. The chain links TRBV4-3 to TRBJ2-5, with 10 positions matching TRBD2. The TCR sequence derives from a male donor in good health and CMV-seropositive. Specimen: PBMCs. The CDR3 DNA reads as TGCGCCAGCAGCCAAGATAGCCTAGCGGGAGTGTCAGAGACCCAGTACTTC. It encodes CASSQDSLAGVSETQYF.